The present T cell receptor beta chain was sequenced within a study of CD8 T cells in ankylosing spondylitis. Overall study results and limits: Matched ankylosing spondylitis synovial fluid reportedly contained a significantly enriched population of disease-linked clones.

It was by quantitative 5'-RACE with molecular barcodes that TCR beta libraries were made. TCRdb processed the 5' RACE reads anew with MiXCR; each CDR3 protein has one entry. The repertoire includes some 39,000 distinct CDR3 sequences, 9.5% to 12% of them detected once, and around 21% sits in the top ten. Germline V lookup: CDR1 KGHDR, CDR2 SFDVKD. V gave up 3 bases and J gave up 6 bases; unmatched junction bases: 5. CDR3 length equals 15 residues. This clonotype was observed at least ten times. The antigen remains unidentified. The chain links TRBV24-1 to TRBJ1-2; TRBD1 aligns across 11 bases. This sequence was found in a male donor with ankylosing spondylitis. The material sequenced was synovial fluid, either unsorted or a sorted T cell fraction (not recorded which). CDR3: CATSDTDRGQDGYTF. CDR3 DNA sequence: TGTGCCACCAGTGATACGGACAGGGGGCAGGATGGCTACACCTTC.